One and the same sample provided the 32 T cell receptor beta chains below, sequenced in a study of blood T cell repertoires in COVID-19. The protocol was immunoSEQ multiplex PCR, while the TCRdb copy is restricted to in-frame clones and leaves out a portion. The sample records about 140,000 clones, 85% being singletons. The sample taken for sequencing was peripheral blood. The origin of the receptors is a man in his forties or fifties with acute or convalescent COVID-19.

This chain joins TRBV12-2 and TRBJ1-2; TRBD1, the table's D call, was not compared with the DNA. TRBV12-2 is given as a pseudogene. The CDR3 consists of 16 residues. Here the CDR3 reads CASRLVRRDKNYGYTF. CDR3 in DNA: TGTGCAAGTCGCTTAGTTCGACGGGACAAGAACTATGGCTACACCTTC.

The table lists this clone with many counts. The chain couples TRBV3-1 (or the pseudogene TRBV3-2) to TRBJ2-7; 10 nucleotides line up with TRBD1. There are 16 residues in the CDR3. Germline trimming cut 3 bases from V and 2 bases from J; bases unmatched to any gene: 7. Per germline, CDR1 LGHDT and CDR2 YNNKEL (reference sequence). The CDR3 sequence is CASSHSLGQGAYEQYF. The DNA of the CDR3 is TGTGCCAGCAGCCATTCTCTAGGACAGGGGGCCTACGAGCAGTACTTC.

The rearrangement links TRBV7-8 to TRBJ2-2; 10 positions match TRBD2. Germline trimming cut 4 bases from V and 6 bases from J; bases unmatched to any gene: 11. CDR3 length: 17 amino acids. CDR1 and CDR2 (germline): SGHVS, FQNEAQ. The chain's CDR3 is CASSSPGLAELPGELFF. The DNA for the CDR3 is TGTGCCAGCAGCTCGCCCGGACTAGCGGAGCTACCCGGGGAGCTGTTTTTT.

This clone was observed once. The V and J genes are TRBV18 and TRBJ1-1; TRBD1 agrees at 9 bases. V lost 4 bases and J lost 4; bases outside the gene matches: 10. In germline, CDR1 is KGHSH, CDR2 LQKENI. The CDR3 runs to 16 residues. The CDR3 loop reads CASSRSRGTGLTEAFF. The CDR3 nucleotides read TGTGCCAGCTCACGATCGAGGGGGACAGGGCTCACTGAAGCTTTCTTT.

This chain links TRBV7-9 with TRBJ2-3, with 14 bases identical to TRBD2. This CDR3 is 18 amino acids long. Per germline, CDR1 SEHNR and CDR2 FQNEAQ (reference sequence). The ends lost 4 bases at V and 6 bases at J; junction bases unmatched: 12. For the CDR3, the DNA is TGTGCCAGCAGCTCGCCGCGAGGACTAGCGGGGGGCCCGGATACGCAGTATTTT. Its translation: CASSSPRGLAGGPDTQYF.

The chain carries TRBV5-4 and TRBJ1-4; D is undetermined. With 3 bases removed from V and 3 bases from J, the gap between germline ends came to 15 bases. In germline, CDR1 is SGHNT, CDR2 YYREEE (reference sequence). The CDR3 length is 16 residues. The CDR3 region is CASSSGSGEANEKLFF. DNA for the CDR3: TGTGCCAGCAGCTCCGGGTCTGGAGAGGCTAATGAAAAACTGTTTTTT.

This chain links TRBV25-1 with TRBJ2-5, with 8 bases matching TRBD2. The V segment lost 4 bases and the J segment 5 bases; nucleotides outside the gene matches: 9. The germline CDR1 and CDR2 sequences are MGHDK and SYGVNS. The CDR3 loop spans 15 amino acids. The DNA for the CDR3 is TGTGCCAGCAGTGGCGGACTAGCCCATTCGGAGACCCAGTACTTC. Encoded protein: CASSGGLAHSETQYF.

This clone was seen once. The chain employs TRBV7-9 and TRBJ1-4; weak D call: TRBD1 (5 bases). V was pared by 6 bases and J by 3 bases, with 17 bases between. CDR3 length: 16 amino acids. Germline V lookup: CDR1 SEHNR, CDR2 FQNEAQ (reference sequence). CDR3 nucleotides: TGTGCCAGCAGTCGCAGGGCCCTTGCGGCTAATGAAAAACTGTTTTTT. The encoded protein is CASSRRALAANEKLFF.

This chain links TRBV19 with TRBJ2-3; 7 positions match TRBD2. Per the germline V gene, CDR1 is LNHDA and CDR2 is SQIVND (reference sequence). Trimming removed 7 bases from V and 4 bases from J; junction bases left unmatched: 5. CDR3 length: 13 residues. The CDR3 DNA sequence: TGTGCCAGTACCGTCAGCGGGGCAGATACGCAGTATTTT. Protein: CASTVSGADTQYF.

CDR3: CASSGIGGTTNEKLFF. CDR3 DNA sequence: TGTGCCAGCAGCGGGATCGGGGGGACAACTAATGAAAAACTGTTTTTT. V and J are TRBV11-2 and TRBJ1-4, with D perhaps TRBD1 (5 bases). CDR1 and CDR2 from the germline V gene are SGHAT and FQNNGV. Trimming took off 5 bases at V and 0 bases at J, with 13 bases between the two ends. CDR3 length equals 16 residues.

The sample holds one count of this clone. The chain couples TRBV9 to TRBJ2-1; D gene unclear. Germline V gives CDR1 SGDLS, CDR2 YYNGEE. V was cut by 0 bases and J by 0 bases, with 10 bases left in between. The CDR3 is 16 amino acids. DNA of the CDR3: TGTGCCAGCAGCGTAGCTTTGGCGGCCTCCTACAATGAGCAGTTCTTC. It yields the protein CASSVALAASYNEQFF.

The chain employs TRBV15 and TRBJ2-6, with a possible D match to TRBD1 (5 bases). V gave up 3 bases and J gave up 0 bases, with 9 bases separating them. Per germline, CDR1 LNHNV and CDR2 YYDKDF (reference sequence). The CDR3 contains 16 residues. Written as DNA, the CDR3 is TGTGCCACCAGCAGGCAGGGTTCCTCTGGGGCCAACGTCCTGACTTTC. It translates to CATSRQGSSGANVLTF.

CDR3 sequence reads: CASSGRGGSRYEQYF. The CDR3 nucleotides read TGCGCCAGCAGTGGGCGAGGCGGGAGCAGGTACGAGCAGTACTTC. This chain connects TRBV10-2 to TRBJ2-7; 7 positions match TRBD2. Trimming at V came to 4 bases and at J to 4 bases, leaving 10 bases not matched to a gene. Germline V gives CDR1 WSHSY, CDR2 SAAADI. The CDR3 totals 15 residues.

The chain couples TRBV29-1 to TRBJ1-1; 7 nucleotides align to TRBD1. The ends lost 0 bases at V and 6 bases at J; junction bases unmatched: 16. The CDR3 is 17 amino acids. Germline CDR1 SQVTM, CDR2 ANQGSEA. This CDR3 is CSVEDSALGQFFSEAFF. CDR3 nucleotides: TGCAGCGTTGAAGATTCCGCCTTGGGACAGTTCTTCTCTGAAGCTTTCTTT.

The CDR3 here is CASSPGVNTGELFF. The DNA of the CDR3 is TGTGCCAGCAGCCCGGGAGTTAACACCGGGGAGCTGTTTTTT. The chain carries TRBV7-3 and TRBJ2-2, with D perhaps matching TRBD2 (6 bases). The length of the CDR3 is 14 residues. V was cut by 5 bases and J by 2 bases, with 9 bases left in between. CDR1 is SGHTA, CDR2 FQGTGA, per germline.

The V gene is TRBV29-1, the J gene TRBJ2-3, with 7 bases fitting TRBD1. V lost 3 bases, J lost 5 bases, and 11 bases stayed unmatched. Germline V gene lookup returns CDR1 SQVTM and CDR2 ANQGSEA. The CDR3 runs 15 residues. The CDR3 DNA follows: TGCAGCGTTGAGTATGACAGGGAGATAGGAGATACGCAGTATTTT. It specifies CSVEYDREIGDTQYF.

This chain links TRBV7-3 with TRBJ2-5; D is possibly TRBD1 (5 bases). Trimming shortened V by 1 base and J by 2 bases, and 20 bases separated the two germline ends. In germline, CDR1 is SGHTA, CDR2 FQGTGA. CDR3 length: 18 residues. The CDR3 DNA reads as TGTGCCAGCAGCTTAAAAGCAGGGAACGATCGATGGCAAGAGACCCAGTACTTC. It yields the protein CASSLKAGNDRWQETQYF.

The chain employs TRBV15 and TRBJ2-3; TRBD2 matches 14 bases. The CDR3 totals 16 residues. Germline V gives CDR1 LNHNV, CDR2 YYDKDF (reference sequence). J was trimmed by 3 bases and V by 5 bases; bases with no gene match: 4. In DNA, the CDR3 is TGTGCCACCAGCGGTAGACTAGCGGGGGGGACAGATACGCAGTATTTT. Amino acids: CATSGRLAGGTDTQYF.

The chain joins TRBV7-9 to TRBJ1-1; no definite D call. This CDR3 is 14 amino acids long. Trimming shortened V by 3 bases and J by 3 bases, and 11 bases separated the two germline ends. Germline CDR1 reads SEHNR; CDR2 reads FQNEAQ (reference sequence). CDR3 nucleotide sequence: TGTGCCAGCAGCTTCCAGGCCAAGGACACTGAAGCTTTCTTT. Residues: CASSFQAKDTEAFF. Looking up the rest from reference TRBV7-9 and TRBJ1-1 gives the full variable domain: DTGVSQNPRHKITKRGQNVTFRCDPISEHNRLYWYRQTLGQGPEFLTYFQNEAQLEKSRLLSDRFSAERPKGSFSTLEIQRTEQGDSAMYLCASSFQAKDTEAFFGQGTRLTVV.

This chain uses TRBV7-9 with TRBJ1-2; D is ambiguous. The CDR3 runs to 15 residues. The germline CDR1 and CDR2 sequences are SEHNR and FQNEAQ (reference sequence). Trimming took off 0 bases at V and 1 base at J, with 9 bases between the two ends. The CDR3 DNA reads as TGTGCCAGCAGCTTAGCCGGATACTATAACTATGGCTACACCTTC. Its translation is CASSLAGYYNYGYTF.

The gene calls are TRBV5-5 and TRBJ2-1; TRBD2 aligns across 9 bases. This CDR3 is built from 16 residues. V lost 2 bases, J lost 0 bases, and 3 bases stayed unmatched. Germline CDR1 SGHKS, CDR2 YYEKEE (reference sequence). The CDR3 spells CASSFLLAGSYNEQFF. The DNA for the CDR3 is TGTGCCAGCAGCTTCTTACTAGCGGGCTCCTACAATGAGCAGTTCTTC.

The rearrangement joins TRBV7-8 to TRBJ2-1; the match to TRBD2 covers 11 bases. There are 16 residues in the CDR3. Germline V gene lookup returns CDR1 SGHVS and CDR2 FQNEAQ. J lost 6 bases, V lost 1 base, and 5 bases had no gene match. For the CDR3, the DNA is TGTGCCAGCAGCTTAGTTAGCGGGAGGGCCATCAATGAGCAGTTCTTC. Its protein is CASSLVSGRAINEQFF.

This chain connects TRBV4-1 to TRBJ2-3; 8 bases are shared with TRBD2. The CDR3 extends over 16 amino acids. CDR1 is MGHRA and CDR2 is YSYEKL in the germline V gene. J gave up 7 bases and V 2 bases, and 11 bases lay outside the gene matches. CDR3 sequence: CASSQLAGPQGHTQYF. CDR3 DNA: TGCGCCAGCAGCCAATTAGCGGGGCCACAGGGTCATACGCAGTATTTT.

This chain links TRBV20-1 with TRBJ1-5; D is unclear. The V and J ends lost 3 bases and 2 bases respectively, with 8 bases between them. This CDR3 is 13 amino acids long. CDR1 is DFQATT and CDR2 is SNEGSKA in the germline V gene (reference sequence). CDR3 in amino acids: CSASPFGNQPQHF. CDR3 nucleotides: TGCAGTGCTAGTCCCTTTGGCAATCAGCCCCAGCATTTT.

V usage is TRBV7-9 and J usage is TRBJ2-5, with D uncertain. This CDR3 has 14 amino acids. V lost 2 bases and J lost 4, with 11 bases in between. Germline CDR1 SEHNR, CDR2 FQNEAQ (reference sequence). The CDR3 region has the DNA TGTGCCAGCAGCTTATCCCTAATCCCAGAGACCCAGTACTTC. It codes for CASSLSLIPETQYF.

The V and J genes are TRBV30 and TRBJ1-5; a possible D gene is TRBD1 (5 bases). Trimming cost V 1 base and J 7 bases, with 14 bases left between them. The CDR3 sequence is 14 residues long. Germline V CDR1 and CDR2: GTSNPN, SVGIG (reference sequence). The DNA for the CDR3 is TGTGCCTGGAGTGGGAAGGGGAAAGTGCAGCCCCAGCATTTT. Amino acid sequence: CAWSGKGKVQPQHF.

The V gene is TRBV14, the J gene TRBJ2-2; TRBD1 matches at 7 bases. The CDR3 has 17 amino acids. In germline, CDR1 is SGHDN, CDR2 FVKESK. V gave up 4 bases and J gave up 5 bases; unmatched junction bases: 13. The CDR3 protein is CASSPYRGRGYTGELFF. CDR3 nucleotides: TGTGCCAGCAGCCCCTACAGGGGCAGGGGATATACCGGGGAGCTGTTTTTT.

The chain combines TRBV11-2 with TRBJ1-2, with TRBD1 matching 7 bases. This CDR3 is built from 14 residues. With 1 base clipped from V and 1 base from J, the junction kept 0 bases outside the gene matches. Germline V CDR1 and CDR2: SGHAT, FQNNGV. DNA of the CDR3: TGTGCCAGCAGCTTAGGACAGGGTAACTATGGCTACACCTTC. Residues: CASSLGQGNYGYTF.

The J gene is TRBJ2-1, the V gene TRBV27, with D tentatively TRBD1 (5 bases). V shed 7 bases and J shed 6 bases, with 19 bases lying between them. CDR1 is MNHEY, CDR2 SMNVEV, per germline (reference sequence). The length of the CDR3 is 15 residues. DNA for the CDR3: TGTGCCAGCACCTCCCCGCCTGGACACATCAATGAGCAGTTCTTC. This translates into CASTSPPGHINEQFF.

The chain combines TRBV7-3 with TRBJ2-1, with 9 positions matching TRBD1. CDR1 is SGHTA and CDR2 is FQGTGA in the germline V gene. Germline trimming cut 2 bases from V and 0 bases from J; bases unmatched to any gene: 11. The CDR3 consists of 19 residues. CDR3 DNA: TGTGCCAGCAGCTTAGTTGGGACAGGGAGCGCGGGCTCCTACAATGAGCAGTTCTTC. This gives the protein CASSLVGTGSAGSYNEQFF.

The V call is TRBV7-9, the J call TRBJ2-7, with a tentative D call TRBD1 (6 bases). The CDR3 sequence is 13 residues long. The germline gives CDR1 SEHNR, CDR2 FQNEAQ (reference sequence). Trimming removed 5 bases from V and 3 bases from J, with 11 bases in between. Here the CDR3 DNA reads TGTGCCAGCAGCGAGACAGGAAACTACGAGCAGTACTTC. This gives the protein CASSETGNYEQYF.

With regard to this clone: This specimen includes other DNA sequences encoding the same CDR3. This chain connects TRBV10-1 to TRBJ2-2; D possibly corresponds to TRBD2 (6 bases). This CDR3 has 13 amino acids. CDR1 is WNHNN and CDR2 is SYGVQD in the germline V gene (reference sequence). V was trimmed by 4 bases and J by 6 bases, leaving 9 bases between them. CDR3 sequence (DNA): TGCGCCAGCAGTGCGGGAGCTCCCGGGGAGCTGTTTTTT. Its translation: CASSAGAPGELFF.